These T cell receptor beta chains were read from a single sample in a study of cytomegalovirus exposure and HLA in healthy donors. The protocol was immunoSEQ multiplex PCR, while the TCRdb copy is restricted to in-frame clones and leaves out a portion. The table has under 200,000 clones, 70% to 90% seen once. The sample consisted of PBMCs. The source is a woman aged 18 to 35 in good health and CMV-seronegative. The conserved cysteine and the conserved F or W are not part of the CDR3 here.

TRBJ1-1,TRBV7-3,ASSRGPGQGVSEAF
TRBJ1-2,TRBV5-4,ASSPKSGQGIYGYT
TRBJ2-7,TRBV7-3,ASSWLQGYEQY
TRBJ2-7,TRBV11-1,ASSLEASGNYEQY
TRBJ1-1,TRBV2,ASSEPRDRGSRTEAF
TRBJ2-6,TRBV2,ASSLYYVILSGANVLT
TRBJ1-1,TRBV7-9,ASSFQGNTEAF
TRBJ2-5,TRBV9,ASSVASGVAGGQETQY
TRBJ2-5,TRBV5-1,ASSELAGGPETQY
TRBJ1-2,TRBV12-5,ASGFRGAYGYT
TRBJ2-2,TRBV5-4,ASSSGQGVTGELF
TRBJ2-7,TRBV28,ASTGQGSPYEQY
.,TRBV28,ASSWVGSNTYEQY
TRBJ2-4,TRBV19,ASRFRGTAKNIQY